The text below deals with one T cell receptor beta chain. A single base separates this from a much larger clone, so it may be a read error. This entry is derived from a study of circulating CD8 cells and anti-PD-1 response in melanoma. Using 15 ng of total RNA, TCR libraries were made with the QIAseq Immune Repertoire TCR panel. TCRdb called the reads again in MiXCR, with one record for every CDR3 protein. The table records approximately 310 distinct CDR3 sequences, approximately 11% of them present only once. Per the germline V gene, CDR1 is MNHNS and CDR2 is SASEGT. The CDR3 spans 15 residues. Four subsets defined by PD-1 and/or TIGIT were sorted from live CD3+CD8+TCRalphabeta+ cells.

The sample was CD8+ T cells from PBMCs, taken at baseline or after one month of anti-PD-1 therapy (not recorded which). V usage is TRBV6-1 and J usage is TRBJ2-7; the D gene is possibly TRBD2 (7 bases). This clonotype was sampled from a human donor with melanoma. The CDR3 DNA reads TGTGCCAGCATCCCCCTCGGGGGGCACTCCTACGAGCGGTACTTC. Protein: CASIPLGGHSYERYF.